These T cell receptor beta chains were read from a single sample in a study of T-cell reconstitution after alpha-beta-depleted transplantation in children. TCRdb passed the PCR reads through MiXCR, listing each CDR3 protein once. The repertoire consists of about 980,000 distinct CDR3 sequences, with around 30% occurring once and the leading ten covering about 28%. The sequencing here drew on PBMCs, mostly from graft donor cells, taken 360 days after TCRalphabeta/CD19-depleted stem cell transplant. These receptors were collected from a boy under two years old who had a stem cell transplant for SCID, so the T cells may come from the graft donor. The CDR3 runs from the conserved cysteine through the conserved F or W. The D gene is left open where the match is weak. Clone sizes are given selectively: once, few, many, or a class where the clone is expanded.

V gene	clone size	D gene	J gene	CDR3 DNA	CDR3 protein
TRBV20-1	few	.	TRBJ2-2	TGCAGTGCTAGACACCGGGACTCTCCAAAGCAGCTGTTTTTT	CSARHRDSPKQLFF
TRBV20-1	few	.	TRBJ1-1	TGCAGTGCTTCCCCCGGGACTGAGAACACTGAAGCTTTCTTT	CSASPGTENTEAFF
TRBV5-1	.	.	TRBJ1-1	TGCGCCAGCAGCCCGAGGGTAGGGGGACACTCGAACACTGAAGCTTTCTTT	CASSPRVGGHSNTEAFF
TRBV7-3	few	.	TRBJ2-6	TGTGCCAGCAGCTTAACAGGGGTCTCTGGGGCCAACGTCCTGACTTTC	CASSLTGVSGANVLTF
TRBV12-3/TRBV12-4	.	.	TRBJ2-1	TGTGCCAGCACCGAGGGTATGGGTGAGCAGTTCTTC	CASTEGMGEQFF
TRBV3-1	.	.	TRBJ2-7	TGTGCCAGCAGCCAAGATATCAGGGGTGCCTCCTACGAGCAGTACTTC	CASSQDIRGASYEQYF
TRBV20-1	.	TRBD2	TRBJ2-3	TGCAGTGCTGCTTCTAGCGGGGTCAGGACAGATACGCAGTATTTT	CSAASSGVRTDTQYF
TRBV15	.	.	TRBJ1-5	TGTGCCACCAGCACAGGACAAGTCCGAGTTGATCAGCCCCAGCATTTT	CATSTGQVRVDQPQHF
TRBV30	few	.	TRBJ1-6	TGTGCCTGGAAATCAACGGATAATTCACCCCTCCACTTT	CAWKSTDNSPLHF
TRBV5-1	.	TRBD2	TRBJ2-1	TGCGCCAGCAGCTTAAGCAGCGGGGGGGCCCGGGAGCAGTTCTTC	CASSLSSGGAREQFF
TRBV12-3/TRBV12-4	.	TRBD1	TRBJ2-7	TGTGCCAGCAGAGAGGGACAGGGGATCGACGAGCAGTACTTC	CASREGQGIDEQYF
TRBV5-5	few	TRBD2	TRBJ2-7	TGTGCCAGCAGCTCCGGGAGGGGGACCTATTACGAGCAGTACTTC	CASSSGRGTYYEQYF
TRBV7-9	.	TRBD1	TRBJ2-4	TGTGCCAGCAGCTCGGGACAGCCAAAAAACATTCAGTACTTC	CASSSGQPKNIQYF
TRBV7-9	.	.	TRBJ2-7	TGTGCCAGCAGCCTCGTAAAGCCCGGTGGGGACGAGCAGTACTTC	CASSLVKPGGDEQYF
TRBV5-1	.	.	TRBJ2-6	TGCGCCAGCAGCCCACAGGGTTTTGGGGCCAACGTCCTGACTTTC	CASSPQGFGANVLTF
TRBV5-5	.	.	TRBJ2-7	TGTGCCAGCAGCTCGGACAGCCGGTACACATCCTACGAGCAGTACTTC	CASSSDSRYTSYEQYF
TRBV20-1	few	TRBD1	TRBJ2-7	TGCAGTGCTGGAGGAGGAGGGGACAGGGGCTACGAGCAGTACTTC	CSAGGGGDRGYEQYF
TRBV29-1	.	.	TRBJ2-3	TGCAGCGTTGGAGGGCAATTCACAGATACGCAGTATTTT	CSVGGQFTDTQYF
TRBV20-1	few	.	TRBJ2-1	TGCAGTGCTAGATGCCCCCCAGCGGATGAGCAGTTCTTC	CSARCPPADEQFF
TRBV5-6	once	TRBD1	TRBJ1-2	TGTGCCAGCAGGCGGACAGGCAGGTCCGGGGACGGCTACACCTTC	CASRRTGRSGDGYTF
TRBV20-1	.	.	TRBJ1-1	TGCAGTGCCGGGACCCAAACGGGTTTGAACACTGAAGCTTTCTTT	CSAGTQTGLNTEAFF
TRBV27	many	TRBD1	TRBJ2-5	TGTGCCAGCAGTTTAACTGGACAGGGTGAAGAGACCCAGTACTTC	CASSLTGQGEETQYF
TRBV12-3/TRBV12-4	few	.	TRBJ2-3	TGTGCCAGCAGTCCCGGTGGGTCCTCAGGCACAGATACGCAGTATTTT	CASSPGGSSGTDTQYF
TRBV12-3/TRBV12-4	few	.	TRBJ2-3	TGTGCCAGCAGTTCGCGGGGTACGCGGGGAGAACCCACAGATACGCAGTATTTT	CASSSRGTRGEPTDTQYF
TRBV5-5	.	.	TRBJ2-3	TGTGCCAGCAGTTGGGGGGGCCCAAACACAGATACGCAGTATTTT	CASSWGGPNTDTQYF
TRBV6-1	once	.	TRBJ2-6	TGTGCCAGCAGTGAAGCCAGACAAGTGCCTGGGGCCAACGTCCTGACTTTC	CASSEARQVPGANVLTF
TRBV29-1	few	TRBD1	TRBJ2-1	TGCAGCGTTGACAGGGGGTTAGGGAATGAGCAGTTCTTC	CSVDRGLGNEQFF
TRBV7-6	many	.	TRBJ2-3	TGTGCCAGCAGCCTTAGGGTGGTGCTAGAAACAGATACGCAGTATTTT	CASSLRVVLETDTQYF
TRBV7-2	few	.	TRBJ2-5	TGTGCCAGCAGCTTTGCATGGGAAGAGACCCAGTACTTC	CASSFAWEETQYF
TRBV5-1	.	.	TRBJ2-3	TGCGCCAGCAGCTGGACAGCTAGCACAGATACGCAGTATTTT	CASSWTASTDTQYF
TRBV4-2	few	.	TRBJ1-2	TGTGCCAGCAGCCAAGGCGGACAGTTCTATGGCTACACCTTC	CASSQGGQFYGYTF
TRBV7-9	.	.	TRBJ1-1	TGTGCCAGCAGCTTAGTGGGGGGACGCCCCCCGCGAGCTTTCTTT	CASSLVGGRPPRAFF
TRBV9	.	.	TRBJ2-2	TGTGCCAGCTTTCCCGGGGAGTTCTACACCGGGGAGCTGTTTTTT	CASFPGEFYTGELFF
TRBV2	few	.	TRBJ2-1	TGTGCCAGCAGTGAACTGACGTGGGGTGAGCAGTTCTTC	CASSELTWGEQFF
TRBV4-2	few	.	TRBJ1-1	TGTGCCAGCAGCCGCACGCCCCCGGGGAACACTGAAGCTTTCTTT	CASSRTPPGNTEAFF
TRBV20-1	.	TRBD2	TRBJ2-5	TGCAGTGCTAGCCGCCTGGGAAGCGGGGCCTGGGAGACCCAGTACTTC	CSASRLGSGAWETQYF
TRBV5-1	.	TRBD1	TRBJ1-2	TGCGCCAGCAGCCCGGGGGACAGTACTCGGGGCTACACCTTC	CASSPGDSTRGYTF
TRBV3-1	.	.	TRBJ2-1	TGTGCCAGCAGCCAAGGGATAAGGGGATCCAATGAGCAGTTCTTC	CASSQGIRGSNEQFF
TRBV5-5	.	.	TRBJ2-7	TGTGCCAGCAGCTTTCGTGGGGGGCTAAACGAGCAGTACTTC	CASSFRGGLNEQYF
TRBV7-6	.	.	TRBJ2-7	TGTGCCAGCTGCCCACAGGGCGGCCCCTACGAGCAGTACTTC	CASCPQGGPYEQYF
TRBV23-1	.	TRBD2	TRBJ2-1	TGCGCCAGCAGTCAACCCCTACTAGCGGGGGGCGCAATGCGCAATGAGCAGTTCTTC	CASSQPLLAGGAMRNEQFF
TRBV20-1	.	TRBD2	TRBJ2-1	TGCAGTGCTAGACTAGCGGGAGGGCCGGGGTCCAATGAGCAGTTCTTC	CSARLAGGPGSNEQFF
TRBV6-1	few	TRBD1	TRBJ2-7	TGTGCCAGCAGCAGCGGACAGGGAAAAGGGTACGAGCAGTACTTC	CASSSGQGKGYEQYF
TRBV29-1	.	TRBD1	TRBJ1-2	TGCAGCGTTGAGAGCAGGGGGCTTTATGGCTACACCTTC	CSVESRGLYGYTF
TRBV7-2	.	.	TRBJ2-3	TGTGCCAGCAGGCATCCCGACAGAGAAGATACGCAGTATTTT	CASRHPDREDTQYF
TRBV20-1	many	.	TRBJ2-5	TGCAGTGCTGGGGAGTTTTTTAAGTACCAAGAGACCCAGTACTTC	CSAGEFFKYQETQYF
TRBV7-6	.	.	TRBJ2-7	TGTGCCAGCAGCTTAGCCGCTGGGGGTGGGGGAATCTACGAGCAGTACTTC	CASSLAAGGGGIYEQYF
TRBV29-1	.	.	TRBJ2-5	TGCAGCGTCCGCAGACGGGCCCAAGAGACCCAGTACTTC	CSVRRRAQETQYF
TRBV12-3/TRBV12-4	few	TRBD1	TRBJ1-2	TGTGCCAGCAGGATGGGACAGGGGGCTAACTATGGCTACACCTTC	CASRMGQGANYGYTF
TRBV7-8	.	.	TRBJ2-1	TGTGCCAGCAGCTTAATGAGGCGCGCTTACTACAATGAGCAGTTCTTC	CASSLMRRAYYNEQFF
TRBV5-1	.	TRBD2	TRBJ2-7	TGCGCCAGCAGCTGGGGGTTCGGGGAGGGCGAGCAGTACTTC	CASSWGFGEGEQYF